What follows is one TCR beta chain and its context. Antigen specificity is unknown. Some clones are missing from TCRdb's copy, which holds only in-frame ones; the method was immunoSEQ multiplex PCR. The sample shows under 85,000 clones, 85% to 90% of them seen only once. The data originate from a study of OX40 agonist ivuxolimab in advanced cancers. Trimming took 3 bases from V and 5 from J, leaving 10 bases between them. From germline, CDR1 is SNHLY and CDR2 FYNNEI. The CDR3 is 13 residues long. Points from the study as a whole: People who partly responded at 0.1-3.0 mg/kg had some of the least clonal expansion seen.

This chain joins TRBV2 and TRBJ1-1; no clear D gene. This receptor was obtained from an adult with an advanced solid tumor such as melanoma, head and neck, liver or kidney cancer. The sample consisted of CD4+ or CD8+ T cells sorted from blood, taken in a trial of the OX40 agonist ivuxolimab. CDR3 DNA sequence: TGTGCCAGCAGTGAGAGTGGTGTGACTGAAGCTTTCTTT. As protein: CASSESGVTEAFF.